Listed below are T cell receptor beta chains from one sample, sequenced in a study of shared clonotypes between healthy human individuals. Sequenced by immunoSEQ multiplex PCR; TCRdb stores in-frame clones only, minus some. This sample has roughly 1,100,000 clones, with around 76% found just once. The sample taken for sequencing was memory CD4+ T cells sorted from blood. Receptors originate from a man aged 18 to 29 in good health. Both conserved end residues are part of each CDR3. A D gene is named only where the DNA matches it firmly. Only part of the rows carry a size: once, few, many, or a class if the clone is expanded.

NA	TRBJ1-2	TRBV18	NA	CASSLYNGEGYGYTF	TGTGCCAGCTCACTCTATAACGGTGAGGGATATGGCTACACCTTC
NA	TRBJ2-3	TRBV30	NA	CAFNKGTDTQYF	TGTGCCTTCAATAAAGGGACAGATACGCAGTATTTT
NA	TRBJ2-3	TRBV19	TRBD1	CASSIGGQGRGTQYF	TGTGCCAGTAGTATAGGGGGACAGGGTAGGGGTACGCAGTATTTT
NA	TRBJ2-3	TRBV4-1	TRBD2	CASSQETSGGFTDTQYF	TGCGCCAGCAGCCAAGAGACTAGCGGGGGATTCACAGATACGCAGTATTTT
few	TRBJ1-6	TRBV11-2	TRBD1	CASSLDRAGGTSPLHF	TGTGCCAGCAGCTTAGATCGGGCAGGGGGCACTTCACCCCTCCACTTT
NA	TRBJ2-3	TRBV6-5	TRBD1	CASSYSGLTGTDTQYF	TGTGCCAGCAGTTACTCGGGCCTGACAGGGACAGATACGCAGTATTTT
NA	TRBJ2-5	TRBV6-1	NA	CASSEIRSLATQYF	TGTGCCAGCAGTGAAATTAGGTCCCTCGCGACCCAGTACTTC
NA	TRBJ1-1	TRBV7-8	NA	CASSLRAGRGTEAFF	TGTGCCAGCAGCTTAAGGGCAGGGCGGGGTACTGAAGCTTTCTTT
once	TRBJ1-1	TRBV7-2	NA	CASSLRVVHPEGAFF	TGTGCCAGCAGCTTAAGGGTCGTACACCCCGAAGGAGCTTTCTTT
NA	TRBJ2-1	TRBV6-5	NA	CASSRGLDRMEQFF	TGTGCCAGCAGCCGAGGACTAGACAGGATGGAGCAGTTCTTC
NA	TRBJ2-7	TRBV11-2	NA	CASTPGRGVYEQYF	TGTGCCAGCACCCCAGGCAGGGGGGTATACGAGCAGTACTTC
many	TRBJ1-2	TRBV5-1	NA	CASSFSVAMGSGYTF	TGCGCCAGCAGCTTCTCCGTAGCAATGGGCTCTGGCTACACCTTC
once	TRBJ2-7	TRBV4-1	TRBD2	CASSQVPGLAGDKYF	TGCGCCAGCAGCCAAGTGCCGGGACTAGCGGGAGATAAGTACTTC
NA	TRBJ2-6	TRBV4-3	NA	CASSQEQGSGANVLTF	TGCGCCAGCAGCCAAGAACAGGGTTCTGGGGCCAACGTCCTGACTTTC
NA	TRBJ1-5	TRBV19	NA	CASSIPGGYSNQPQHF	TGTGCCAGTAGTATCCCGGGAGGGTATAGCAATCAGCCCCAGCATTTT
NA	TRBJ2-5	TRBV6-6	TRBD1	CASSFGQGWETQYF	TGTGCCAGCAGCTTTGGACAGGGGTGGGAGACCCAGTACTTC
NA	TRBJ1-1	TRBV18	NA	CASSLGGGNTEAFF	TGTGCCAGCTCGCTAGGGGGAGGGAACACTGAAGCTTTCTTT
NA	TRBJ2-2	TRBV18	NA	CASSRGGMNTGELFF	TGTGCCAGCTCACGCGGCGGGATGAACACCGGGGAGCTGTTTTTT
few	TRBJ1-6	TRBV5-5	NA	CASSLGRGVNSPLHF	TGTGCCAGCAGCTTGGGCAGGGGCGTTAATTCACCCCTCCACTTT
NA	TRBJ2-3	TRBV4-1	TRBD1	CASSQDGTGRRQTQYF	TGCGCCAGCAGCCAAGATGGGACAGGGAGGAGGCAAACGCAGTATTTT
NA	TRBJ1-3	TRBV7-8	NA	CASSDYRERRSGNTIYF	TGTGCCAGCAGCGACTACAGGGAGAGAAGGTCTGGAAACACCATATATTTT
few	TRBJ2-7	TRBV9	NA	CASSANLDRSYEQYF	TGTGCCAGCAGCGCCAATCTGGACAGATCCTACGAGCAGTACTTC
once	TRBJ2-3	TRBV30	TRBD2	CAWTSGTTSTDTQYF	TGTGCCTGGACTAGCGGGACCACTAGCACAGATACGCAGTATTTT
NA	TRBJ2-5	TRBV7-2	NA	CASSLDGDSWGTQYF	TGTGCCAGCAGCTTAGATGGGGACTCATGGGGGACCCAGTACTTC
NA	TRBJ2-7	TRBV6-5	TRBD1	CASRRGGTGRYEQYF	TGTGCCAGCAGACGCGGAGGGACAGGTCGCTACGAGCAGTACTTC
NA	TRBJ2-7	TRBV6-1	NA	CALGAVYEQYF	TGTGCGCTCGGGGCAGTTTACGAGCAGTACTTC
NA	TRBJ1-5	TRBV28	NA	CASSFSRATSNQPQHF	TGTGCCAGCAGTTTTTCCCGAGCTACAAGCAATCAGCCCCAGCATTTT
NA	TRBJ2-6	TRBV7-3	NA	CASSPMGQGAQGANVLTF	TGTGCCAGCAGCCCCATGGGGCAGGGAGCTCAGGGGGCCAACGTCCTGACTTTC
NA	TRBJ1-2	TRBV19	TRBD1	CASKGGQGLAGYTF	TGTGCCAGTAAGGGAGGACAGGGGTTGGCTGGCTACACCTTC
NA	TRBJ1-1	TRBV2	NA	CASVLTEAFF	TGTGCCAGCGTCTTAACTGAAGCTTTCTTT
NA	TRBJ2-1	TRBV4-1	NA	CASSQGAGGRYNEQFF	TGCGCCAGCAGCCAAGGAGCCGGGGGTAGGTACAATGAGCAGTTCTTC
NA	TRBJ2-3	TRBV5-1	TRBD2	CASSLGLAERTDTQYF	TGCGCCAGCAGCTTGGGACTAGCGGAGCGCACAGATACGCAGTATTTT
NA	TRBJ1-1	TRBV18	NA	CASSDGRAMNTEAFF	TGTGCCAGCTCCGATGGCAGGGCCATGAACACTGAAGCTTTCTTT
few	TRBJ1-1	TRBV2	NA	CASSDKSMNTEAFF	TGTGCCAGCAGTGATAAGAGCATGAACACTGAAGCTTTCTTT
NA	TRBJ1-5	TRBV6-5	TRBD1	CASSSTGNSNQPQHF	TGTGCCAGCAGCTCGACAGGGAACAGCAATCAGCCCCAGCATTTT
NA	TRBJ2-7	TRBV5-1	NA	CASSLNQGGSEQYF	TGCGCCAGCAGCCTTAATCAGGGGGGGAGCGAGCAGTACTTC
NA	TRBJ1-2	TRBV30	NA	CAWSGGSNYGYTF	TGTGCCTGGAGTGGGGGGTCTAACTATGGCTACACCTTC
NA	TRBJ2-6	TRBV6-4	NA	CASSDSKQSEEGTGANVLTF	TGTGCCAGCAGTGACTCGAAACAGTCAGAAGAAGGAACTGGGGCCAACGTCCTGACTTTC
NA	TRBJ2-3	TRBV7-2	NA	CASSLLSGTDTQYF	TGTGCCAGCAGCTTACTATCCGGCACAGATACGCAGTATTTT
NA	TRBJ2-7	TRBV6-1	TRBD1	CASFRDRASYEQYF	TGTGCCAGCTTCCGGGACAGGGCCTCCTACGAGCAGTACTTC
NA	TRBJ1-6	TRBV7-9	NA	CASSLGEGTSYNSPLHF	TGTGCCAGCAGCTTAGGAGAGGGAACCTCCTATAATTCACCCCTCCACTTT
NA	TRBJ1-6	TRBV10-3	NA	CAISEDGRNSPLHF	TGTGCCATCAGTGAGGATGGGAGGAATTCACCCCTCCACTTT
few	TRBJ2-1	TRBV10-3	TRBD2	CATLAGESYNEQFF	TGTGCCACCCTAGCGGGAGAATCTTACAATGAGCAGTTCTTC
NA	TRBJ2-1	TRBV2	NA	CASSQDLSYNEQFF	TGTGCCAGCAGTCAGGACTTGTCCTACAATGAGCAGTTCTTC
NA	TRBJ1-2	TRBV7-6	NA	CASSDQTGYGYTF	TGTGCCAGCAGCGATCAGACAGGATATGGCTACACCTTC
NA	TRBJ2-7	TRBV6-1	NA	CASSKGVLSYEQYF	TGTGCCAGCAGCAAGGGAGTTCTCTCCTACGAGCAGTACTTC
NA	TRBJ1-1	TRBV7-9	NA	CASSLGAARANTEAFF	TGTGCCAGCAGCTTAGGGGCTGCCAGGGCGAACACTGAAGCTTTCTTT
few	TRBJ1-5	TRBV2	NA	CASSNTIQPQHF	TGTGCCAGCAGTAATACCATTCAGCCCCAGCATTTT
NA	TRBJ2-1	TRBV10-1	TRBD2	CASSSSSGSSYNEQFF	TGCGCCAGCAGTTCATCTAGCGGGAGCTCCTACAATGAGCAGTTCTTC
few	TRBJ2-1	TRBV2	NA	CASGILYEQFF	TGTGCCAGCGGAATTCTATATGAGCAGTTCTTC
NA	TRBJ2-1	TRBV5-1	TRBD1	CASSLGTGGLSYNEQFF	TGCGCCAGCAGCTTGGGGACAGGGGGACTCTCCTACAATGAGCAGTTCTTC
NA	TRBJ2-6	TRBV30	NA	CAWSLRGSGANVLTF	TGTGCCTGGAGTCTTAGGGGCTCTGGGGCCAACGTCCTGACTTTC
few	TRBJ1-1	TRBV5-1	NA	CASSLGGVNTEAFF	TGCGCCAGCAGCTTGGGGGGAGTTAACACTGAAGCTTTCTTT
few	TRBJ2-7	TRBV11-2	NA	CASSPTGRPEQYF	TGTGCCAGCAGCCCGACCGGGAGACCCGAGCAGTACTTC
NA	TRBJ2-2	TRBV6-6	TRBD2	CASSFSGGRTGELFF	TGTGCCAGCAGTTTCTCGGGAGGTCGGACCGGGGAGCTGTTTTTT